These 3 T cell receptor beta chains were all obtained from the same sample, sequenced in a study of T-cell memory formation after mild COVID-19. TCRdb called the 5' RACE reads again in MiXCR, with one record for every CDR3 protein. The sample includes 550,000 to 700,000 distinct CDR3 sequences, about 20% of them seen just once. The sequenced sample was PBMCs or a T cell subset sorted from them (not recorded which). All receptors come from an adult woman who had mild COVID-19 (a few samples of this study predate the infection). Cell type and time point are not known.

The CDR3 DNA sequence: TGCGCCAGCAGCCGACATAATGGGTTAATAAGTGCAACTAATGAAAAACTGTTTTTT. Translation gives CASSRHNGLISATNEKLFF. The rearrangement joins TRBV5-1 to TRBJ1-4; D is uncertain. The germline V gene has CDR1 SGHRS and CDR2 YFSETQ. The ends were cut back, 4 bases at V and 0 bases at J, with 22 bases in the middle. This CDR3 region has 19 residues.

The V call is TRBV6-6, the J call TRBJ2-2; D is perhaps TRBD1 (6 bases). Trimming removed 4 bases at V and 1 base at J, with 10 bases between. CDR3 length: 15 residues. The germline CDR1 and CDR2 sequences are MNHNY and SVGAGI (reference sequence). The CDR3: CASSFDRRNTGELFF. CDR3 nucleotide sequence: TGTGCCAGCAGTTTCGACAGGCGGAACACCGGGGAGCTGTTTTTT.

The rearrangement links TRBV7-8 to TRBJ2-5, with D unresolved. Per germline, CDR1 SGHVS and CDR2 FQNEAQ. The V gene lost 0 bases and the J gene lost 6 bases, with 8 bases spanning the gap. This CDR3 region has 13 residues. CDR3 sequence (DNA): TGTGCCAGCAGCTTAGCGGGTCTGCAGACCCAGTACTTC. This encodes CASSLAGLQTQYF.